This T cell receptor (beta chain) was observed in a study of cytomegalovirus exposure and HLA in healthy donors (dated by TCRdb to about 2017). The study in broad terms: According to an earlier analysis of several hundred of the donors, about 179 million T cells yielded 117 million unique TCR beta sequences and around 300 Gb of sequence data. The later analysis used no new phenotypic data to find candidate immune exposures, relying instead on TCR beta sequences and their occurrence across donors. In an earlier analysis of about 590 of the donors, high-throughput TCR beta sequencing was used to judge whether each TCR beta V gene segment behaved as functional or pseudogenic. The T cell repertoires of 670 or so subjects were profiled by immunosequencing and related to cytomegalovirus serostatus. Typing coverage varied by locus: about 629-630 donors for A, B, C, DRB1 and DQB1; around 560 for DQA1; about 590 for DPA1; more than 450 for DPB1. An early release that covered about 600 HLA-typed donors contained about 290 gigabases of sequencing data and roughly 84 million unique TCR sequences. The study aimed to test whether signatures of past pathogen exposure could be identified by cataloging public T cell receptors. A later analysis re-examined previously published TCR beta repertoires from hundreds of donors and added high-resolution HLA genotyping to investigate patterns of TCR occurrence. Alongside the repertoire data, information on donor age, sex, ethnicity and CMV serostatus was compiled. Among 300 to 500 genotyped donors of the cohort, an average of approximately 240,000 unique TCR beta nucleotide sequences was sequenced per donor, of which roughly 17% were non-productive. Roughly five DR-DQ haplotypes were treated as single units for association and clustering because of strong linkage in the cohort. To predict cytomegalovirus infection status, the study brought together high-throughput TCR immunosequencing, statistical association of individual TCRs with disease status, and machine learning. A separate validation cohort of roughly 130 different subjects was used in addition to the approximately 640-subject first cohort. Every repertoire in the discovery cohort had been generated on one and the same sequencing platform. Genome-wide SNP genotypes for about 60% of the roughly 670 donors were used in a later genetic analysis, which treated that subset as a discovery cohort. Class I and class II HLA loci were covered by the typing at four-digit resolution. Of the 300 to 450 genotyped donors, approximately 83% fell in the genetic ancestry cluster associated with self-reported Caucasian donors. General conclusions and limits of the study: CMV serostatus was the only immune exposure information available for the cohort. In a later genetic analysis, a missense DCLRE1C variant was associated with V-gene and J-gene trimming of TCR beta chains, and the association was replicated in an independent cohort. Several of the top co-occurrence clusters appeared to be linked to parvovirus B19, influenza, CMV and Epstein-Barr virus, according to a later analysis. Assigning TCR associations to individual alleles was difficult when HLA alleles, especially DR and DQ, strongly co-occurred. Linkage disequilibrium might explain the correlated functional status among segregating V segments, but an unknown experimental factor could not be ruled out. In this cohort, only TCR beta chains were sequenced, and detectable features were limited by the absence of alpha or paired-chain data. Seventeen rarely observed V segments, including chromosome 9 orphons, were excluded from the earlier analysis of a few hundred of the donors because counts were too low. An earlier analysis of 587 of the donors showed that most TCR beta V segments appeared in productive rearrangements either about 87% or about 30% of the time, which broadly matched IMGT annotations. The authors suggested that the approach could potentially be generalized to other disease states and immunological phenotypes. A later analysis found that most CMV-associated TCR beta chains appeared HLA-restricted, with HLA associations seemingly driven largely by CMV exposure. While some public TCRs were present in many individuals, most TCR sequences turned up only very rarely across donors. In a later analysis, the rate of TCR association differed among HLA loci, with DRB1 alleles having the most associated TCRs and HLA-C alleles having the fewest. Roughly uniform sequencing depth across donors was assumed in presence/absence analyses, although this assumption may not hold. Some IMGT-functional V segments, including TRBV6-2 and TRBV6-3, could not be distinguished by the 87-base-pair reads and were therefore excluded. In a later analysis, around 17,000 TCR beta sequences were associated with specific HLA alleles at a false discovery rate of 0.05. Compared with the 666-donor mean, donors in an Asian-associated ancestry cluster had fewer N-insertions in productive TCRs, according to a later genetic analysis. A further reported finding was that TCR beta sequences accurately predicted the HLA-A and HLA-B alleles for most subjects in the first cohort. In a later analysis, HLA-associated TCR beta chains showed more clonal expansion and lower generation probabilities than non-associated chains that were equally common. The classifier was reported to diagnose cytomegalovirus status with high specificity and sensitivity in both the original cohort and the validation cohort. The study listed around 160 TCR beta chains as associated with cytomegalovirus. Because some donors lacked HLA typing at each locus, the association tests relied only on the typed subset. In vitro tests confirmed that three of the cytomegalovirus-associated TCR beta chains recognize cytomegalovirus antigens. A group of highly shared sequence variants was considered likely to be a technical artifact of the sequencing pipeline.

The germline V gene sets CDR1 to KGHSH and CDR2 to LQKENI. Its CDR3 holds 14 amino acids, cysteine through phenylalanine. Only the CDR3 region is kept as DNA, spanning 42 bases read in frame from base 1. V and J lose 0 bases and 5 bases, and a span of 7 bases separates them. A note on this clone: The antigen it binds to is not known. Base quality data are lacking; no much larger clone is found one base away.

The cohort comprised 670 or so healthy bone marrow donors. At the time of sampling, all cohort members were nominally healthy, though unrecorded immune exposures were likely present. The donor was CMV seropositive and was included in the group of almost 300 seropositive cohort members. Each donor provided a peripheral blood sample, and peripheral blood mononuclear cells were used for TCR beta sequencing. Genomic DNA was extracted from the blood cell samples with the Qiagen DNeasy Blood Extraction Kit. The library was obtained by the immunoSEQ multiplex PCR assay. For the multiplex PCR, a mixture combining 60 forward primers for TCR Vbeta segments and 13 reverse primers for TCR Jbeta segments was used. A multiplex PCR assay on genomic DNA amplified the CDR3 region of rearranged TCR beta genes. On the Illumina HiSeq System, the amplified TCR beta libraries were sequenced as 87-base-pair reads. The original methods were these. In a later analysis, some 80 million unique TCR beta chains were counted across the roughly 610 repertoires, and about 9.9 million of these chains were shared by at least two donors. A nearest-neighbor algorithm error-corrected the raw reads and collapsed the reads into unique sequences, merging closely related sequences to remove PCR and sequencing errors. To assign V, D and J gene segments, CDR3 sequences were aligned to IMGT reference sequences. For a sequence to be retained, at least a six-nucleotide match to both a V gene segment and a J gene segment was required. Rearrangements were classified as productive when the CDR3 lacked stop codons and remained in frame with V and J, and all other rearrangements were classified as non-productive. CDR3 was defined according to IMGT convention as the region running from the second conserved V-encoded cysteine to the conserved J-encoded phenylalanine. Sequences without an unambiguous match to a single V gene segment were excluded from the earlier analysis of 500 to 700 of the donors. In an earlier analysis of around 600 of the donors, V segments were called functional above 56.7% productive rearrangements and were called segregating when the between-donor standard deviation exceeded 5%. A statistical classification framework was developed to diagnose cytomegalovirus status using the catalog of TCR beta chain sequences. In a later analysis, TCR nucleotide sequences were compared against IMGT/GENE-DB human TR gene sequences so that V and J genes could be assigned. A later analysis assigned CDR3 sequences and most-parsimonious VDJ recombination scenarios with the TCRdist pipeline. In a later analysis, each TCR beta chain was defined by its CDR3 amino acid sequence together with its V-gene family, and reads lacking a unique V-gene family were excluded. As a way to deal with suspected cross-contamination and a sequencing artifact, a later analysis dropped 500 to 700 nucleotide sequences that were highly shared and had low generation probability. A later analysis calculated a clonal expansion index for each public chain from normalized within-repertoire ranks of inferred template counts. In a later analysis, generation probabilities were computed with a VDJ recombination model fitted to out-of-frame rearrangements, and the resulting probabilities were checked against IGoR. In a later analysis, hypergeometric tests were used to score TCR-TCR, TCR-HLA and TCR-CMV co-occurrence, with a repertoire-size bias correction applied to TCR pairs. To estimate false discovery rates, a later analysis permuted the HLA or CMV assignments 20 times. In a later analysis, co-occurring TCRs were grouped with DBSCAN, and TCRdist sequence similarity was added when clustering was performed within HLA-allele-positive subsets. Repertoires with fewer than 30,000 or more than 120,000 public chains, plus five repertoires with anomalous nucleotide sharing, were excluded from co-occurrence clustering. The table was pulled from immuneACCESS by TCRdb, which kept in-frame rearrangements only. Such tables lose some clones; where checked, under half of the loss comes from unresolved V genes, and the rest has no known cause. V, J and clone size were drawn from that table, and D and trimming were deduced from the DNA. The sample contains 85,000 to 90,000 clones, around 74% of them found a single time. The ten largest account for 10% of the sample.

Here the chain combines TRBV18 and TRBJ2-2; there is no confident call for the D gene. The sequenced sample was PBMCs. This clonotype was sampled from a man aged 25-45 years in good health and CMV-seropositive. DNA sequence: TGTGCCAGCTCACCACCGTCTAGGACCGGGGAGCTGTTTTTT. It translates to CASSPPSRTGELFF.